A selection of T cell receptor beta chains follows, all from one sample in a study of shared clonotypes between healthy human individuals. Clones were sequenced by immunoSEQ multiplex PCR, and TCRdb holds only the in-frame ones, with some missing. The sample holds 2 million to 2.5 million clones, approximately 96% seen once. Sequencing used naive CD4+ T cells sorted from blood. Receptors originate from a man aged 18 to 30 in good health. Each CDR3 is given with its conserved first and last residue. Fields, in order: V gene, clone size, J gene, D gene, CDR3 DNA, CDR3 protein. The D gene is left open where the match is weak. Size is omitted from some rows. Given values are once, few, many or a class for expanded clones.

V: TRBV18
size: NA
J: TRBJ1-5
D: TRBD1
DNA: TGTGCCAGCTCACCTGGGACAGGGATTAGCAATCAGCCCCAGCATTTT
CDR3: CASSPGTGISNQPQHF

V: TRBV9
size: NA
J: TRBJ2-1
D: TRBD1
DNA: TGTGCCAGCAGCGTGACGACTCCTGTAAGACAGGGCAATGAGCAGTTCTTC
CDR3: CASSVTTPVRQGNEQFF

V: TRBV4-3
size: NA
J: TRBJ2-5
D: NA
DNA: TGCGCCAGCAGCCAAGACGTAGGCCCAGCAGAGACCCAGTACTTC
CDR3: CASSQDVGPAETQYF

V: TRBV7-7
size: NA
J: TRBJ2-2
D: TRBD1
DNA: TGTGCTAGCAGCTTAAGGGGGCCGAACACCGGGGAGCTGTTTTTT
CDR3: CASSLRGPNTGELFF

V: TRBV21-1
size: NA
J: TRBJ1-5
D: NA
DNA: TGTGCCAGCAGCAAGGTAAGGGGACAGCCCCAGCATTTT
CDR3: CASSKVRGQPQHF

V: TRBV2
size: NA
J: TRBJ2-4
D: NA
DNA: TGTGCCAGCAGGTTCGGAGGTACCATTCAGTACTTC
CDR3: CASRFGGTIQYF

V: TRBV28
size: NA
J: TRBJ2-7
D: TRBD1
DNA: TGTGCCGGAAGACAGGGCCCCTCCTACGAGCAGTACTTC
CDR3: CAGRQGPSYEQYF

V: TRBV5-1
size: NA
J: TRBJ2-1
D: NA
DNA: TGCGCCAGCAGCTTGGCGGGGGGCCGGGAGAATGAGCAGTTCTTC
CDR3: CASSLAGGRENEQFF

V: TRBV5-4
size: NA
J: TRBJ1-1
D: NA
DNA: TGTGCCAGCAGCTTGGGGCTCACGGCCAACACTGAAGCTTTCTTT
CDR3: CASSLGLTANTEAFF

V: TRBV5-1
size: NA
J: TRBJ1-1
D: NA
DNA: TGCGCCAGCAGCTTGGGAGCGGGGTTAAACACTGAAGCTTTCTTT
CDR3: CASSLGAGLNTEAFF

V: TRBV27
size: NA
J: TRBJ2-5
D: NA
DNA: TGTGCCAGCAACCCGGCGGGACGGATCCAAGAGACCCAGTACTTC
CDR3: CASNPAGRIQETQYF

V: TRBV29-1
size: once
J: TRBJ2-7
D: NA
DNA: TGCAGCGTTGAGTCAGGGTGGGAGCAGTACTTC
CDR3: CSVESGWEQYF

V: TRBV5-1
size: NA
J: TRBJ2-7
D: TRBD2
DNA: TGCGCCAGCAGCTTGGTAGGTAGCGGGACCCCCTACGAGCAGTACTTC
CDR3: CASSLVGSGTPYEQYF

V: TRBV11-2
size: once
J: TRBJ2-1
D: NA
DNA: TGTGCCAGCAGCTTAGACAGGGCCGATGAGCAGTTCTTC
CDR3: CASSLDRADEQFF

V: TRBV7-9
size: NA
J: TRBJ2-5
D: NA
DNA: TGTGCCAGCAGCTCCCACGAGACCCAGTACTTC
CDR3: CASSSHETQYF

V: TRBV30
size: NA
J: TRBJ2-5
D: NA
DNA: TGTGCCTGGAGTGTACGCCAAGGGGGGGGAAAAGAGACCCAGTACTTC
CDR3: CAWSVRQGGGKETQYF

V: TRBV11-2
size: NA
J: TRBJ2-7
D: NA
DNA: TGTGCCAGCAGCTTGATGCGGGCCTCCTACGAGCAGTACTTC
CDR3: CASSLMRASYEQYF

V: TRBV2
size: NA
J: TRBJ2-5
D: NA
DNA: TGTGCCAGCATGCGAGAAGAGACCCAGTACTTC
CDR3: CASMREETQYF

V: TRBV7-2
size: NA
J: TRBJ2-7
D: TRBD2
DNA: TGTGCCAGCAGCTTAGGGGGACTAGCGGGAGTAGTAGACGAGCAGTACTTC
CDR3: CASSLGGLAGVVDEQYF

V: TRBV30
size: NA
J: TRBJ1-1
D: NA
DNA: TGTGCCATAAATATGAACACTGAAGCTTTCTTT
CDR3: CAINMNTEAFF

V: TRBV5-1
size: NA
J: TRBJ2-7
D: NA
DNA: TGCGCCAGCAGCTTGGATCCCCCCGGTCCCTACGAGCAGTACTTC
CDR3: CASSLDPPGPYEQYF

V: TRBV11-2
size: NA
J: TRBJ2-7
D: NA
DNA: TGTGCCAGCAGCTTAGATCGCCGGGGGCCCTACGAGCAGTACTTC
CDR3: CASSLDRRGPYEQYF

V: TRBV7-7
size: NA
J: TRBJ2-3
D: TRBD2
DNA: TGTGCTAGCAGCCAAAGCGGGAGTATCGCAGATACGCAGTATTTT
CDR3: CASSQSGSIADTQYF

V: TRBV5-1
size: once
J: TRBJ2-7
D: TRBD2
DNA: TGCGCCAGCAGCCGCGGACTAGCGGGAGACGAGCAGTACTTC
CDR3: CASSRGLAGDEQYF

V: TRBV6-1
size: NA
J: TRBJ2-7
D: TRBD1
DNA: TGTGCCAGCAGTGGGACCGGGACAGGGGGGTCCTACGAGCAGTACTTC
CDR3: CASSGTGTGGSYEQYF

V: TRBV10-3
size: NA
J: TRBJ2-7
D: TRBD1
DNA: TGTGCCATCAGTGAGGACGCGGGACAGGTCTACGAGCAGTACTTC
CDR3: CAISEDAGQVYEQYF

V: TRBV5-1
size: NA
J: TRBJ2-3
D: TRBD2
DNA: TGCGCCAGCAGCTTGGGGGGACTAGTTGGGTCCACAGATACGCAGTATTTT
CDR3: CASSLGGLVGSTDTQYF

V: TRBV9
size: NA
J: TRBJ1-6
D: NA
DNA: TGTGCCAGCAGCGTAGAGGCTACTCATAATTCACCCCTCCACTTT
CDR3: CASSVEATHNSPLHF

V: TRBV18
size: NA
J: TRBJ2-5
D: TRBD2
DNA: TGTGCCAGCTCACTCATACCGGGACTAGCGACAAGAGAAGAAGAGACCCAGTACTTC
CDR3: CASSLIPGLATREEETQYF

V: TRBV9
size: NA
J: TRBJ2-2
D: NA
DNA: TGTGCCAGCAGCCGATCAAGCTCGAACACCGGGGAGCTGTTTTTT
CDR3: CASSRSSSNTGELFF

V: TRBV5-6
size: NA
J: TRBJ1-2
D: TRBD1
DNA: TGTGCCAGCAGCCCGGACAGGTTCGAGGGCTACACCTTC
CDR3: CASSPDRFEGYTF

V: TRBV6-5
size: NA
J: TRBJ1-5
D: NA
DNA: TGTGCCAGCAGTTACATCGGGACCAATCAGCCCCAGCATTTT
CDR3: CASSYIGTNQPQHF

V: TRBV28
size: NA
J: TRBJ2-5
D: NA
DNA: TGTGCCAGCAGTTCCCCATCTAGGGGGTACCAAGAGACCCAGTACTTC
CDR3: CASSSPSRGYQETQYF

V: TRBV6-6
size: NA
J: TRBJ2-1
D: TRBD2
DNA: TGTGCCAGCAGTCAACGGGGGGATTACAATGAGCAGTTCTTC
CDR3: CASSQRGDYNEQFF

V: TRBV2
size: NA
J: TRBJ2-7
D: TRBD1
DNA: TGTGCCAGCAGTCGGACAGGCCACGAGCAGTACTTC
CDR3: CASSRTGHEQYF

V: TRBV7-2
size: NA
J: TRBJ2-1
D: NA
DNA: TGTGCCAGCAGCGCCGGGACTGTTTACAATGAGCAGTTCTTC
CDR3: CASSAGTVYNEQFF

V: TRBV9
size: NA
J: TRBJ1-6
D: TRBD1
DNA: TGTGCCAGCAGCTCCTCGGGACAGGGAGATAATTCACCCCTCCACTTT
CDR3: CASSSSGQGDNSPLHF

V: TRBV5-1
size: NA
J: TRBJ2-1
D: TRBD1
DNA: TGCGCCAGCAGCTTTTCCGGGACAGTTGCTAACAATGAGCAGTTCTTC
CDR3: CASSFSGTVANNEQFF

V: TRBV7-9
size: NA
J: TRBJ1-6
D: TRBD1
DNA: TGTGCCAGCAGCTTAGCCGGCAGGGGGCCGTCACCCCTCCACTTT
CDR3: CASSLAGRGPSPLHF

V: TRBV29-1
size: NA
J: TRBJ1-3
D: NA
DNA: TGCAGCGTTGAGAACCACCTCTCTGGAAACACCATATATTTT
CDR3: CSVENHLSGNTIYF

V: TRBV18
size: NA
J: TRBJ2-5
D: NA
DNA: TGTGCCAGCTCACCACCGGTTCAGGTAGAGACCCAGTACTTC
CDR3: CASSPPVQVETQYF